These T cell receptor beta chains were read from a single sample in a study of post-analysis software for immune sequencing data. TCRdb processed the PCR reads anew with MiXCR; each CDR3 protein has one entry. The sample records roughly 800,000 distinct CDR3 sequences, 46% being singletons. Source material: blood. Receptor source: a girl aged 5-17 years with multiple sclerosis. The conserved cysteine and the conserved F or W are not part of the CDR3 here.

J,V,CDR3
TRBJ2-7,TRBV12-3/TRBV12-4,ASSLSFNLGQENSYEQY
TRBJ2-5,TRBV9,ASSVQGRLQETQY
TRBJ2-7,TRBV29-1,SVDGLAGYYEQY
TRBJ2-7,TRBV10-2,ASRLPGQVLYEQY
TRBJ1-5,TRBV7-2,VSSLVGNQPQH
TRBJ1-5,TRBV13,ASSFQQGAGGNQPQH
TRBJ2-5,TRBV4-3,ASSQDEGFQETQY
TRBJ2-5,TRBV7-2,ASSTRDRGHQQY
TRBJ2-1,TRBV7-8,ASSPQGYEQF
TRBJ2-5,TRBV20-1,SAFTSGRAETQY
TRBJ1-6,TRBV20-1,SARDQGGGSPLH
TRBJ2-5,TRBV15,ATSRASGTGRAFLETQY
TRBJ2-4,TRBV20-1,SARGVLAGTLRNIQY
-,TRBV20-1,SARPRLAGYRETQY
TRBJ2-3,TRBV6-5,ASSLMAGHSTDTQY
TRBJ1-2,TRBV11-2,ASSRGANYGYT
TRBJ2-1,TRBV4-1,ASSLGARAEQF
TRBJ2-5,TRBV7-9,ASISTGNLQETQY
TRBJ2-3,TRBV7-9,ASSPSDRESTDTQY
TRBJ2-3,TRBV28,ASSTKREAGGPLGDTQY
TRBJ2-7,TRBV4-3,ASSQGLAGPMTYEQY
TRBJ1-5,TRBV7-9,ASSSQTGVRSQPQH
TRBJ2-5,TRBV20-1,SALGQQETQY
TRBJ2-7,TRBV6-1,ASTGLAGGYEQY
TRBJ1-1,TRBV20-1,SAEQNTEAF
TRBJ1-2,TRBV29-1,SVDFAIYGYT
TRBJ1-2,TRBV4-2,ASSQVGPLRKNYGYT
TRBJ2-3,TRBV20-1,SARDPDRVDSMDTQY
TRBJ1-2,TRBV6-5,ASSLTGTGGDGYT
TRBJ2-1,TRBV10-3,AIGSGLAGGSYNEQF
TRBJ1-6,TRBV12-3/TRBV12-4,ASRDRGRPDSPLH
TRBJ1-4,TRBV27,ASRSPVEKLF
TRBJ1-4,TRBV4-1,ASSQQGQYNEKLF
TRBJ1-1,TRBV6-2/TRBV6-3,ASSATRNTEAF
TRBJ2-3,TRBV10-2,ASTTGTGTTDTQY
TRBJ2-3,TRBV7-8,ASSFPLAGTSGRVTTDTQY
TRBJ2-3,TRBV27,ASSSYRGTTDTQY
TRBJ2-1,TRBV6-6,ASSYFGREGYGVEQF
TRBJ1-5,TRBV12-3/TRBV12-4,ATSLTTVNQPQH
TRBJ1-1,TRBV12-3/TRBV12-4,ASSLNVVGRAEAF
TRBJ2-1,TRBV6-2/TRBV6-3,ASNDPTSGRVDEQF